These T cell receptor beta chains were read from a single sample in a study of identical twins. In TCRdb, the 5' RACE reads were re-called with MiXCR into one record per CDR3 protein. The sample includes some 270,000 distinct CDR3 sequences, around 8% of them seen just once. In addition, the sample was reused for a study of yellow fever vaccine responses in identical twins.

Sequencing used CD8+ T cells sorted from blood. These receptors all come from a woman younger than 35 in good health. Each CDR3 is given with its conserved first and last residue. The order of the fields is clone size, J gene, D gene, V gene, CDR3 DNA, CDR3 protein. A D gene is named only where the DNA matches it firmly. Rows may omit the clone size; those that give it use once, few, many or a size class.

>many|TRBJ2-3|.|TRBV4-2
TGCGCCAGCAGCCAAGACCTGGGCCGCGCCACAGATACGCAGTATTTT
CASSQDLGRATDTQYF
>many|TRBJ1-2|TRBD1|TRBV29-1
TGCAGCGTTGATTCGTACGGGACAGGGCCCTATGGCTACACCTTC
CSVDSYGTGPYGYTF
>many|TRBJ2-1|TRBD2|TRBV29-1
TGCAGCGTTGAAGATACAGGCAAAGCGGGAGGCGATGAGCAGTTCTTC
CSVEDTGKAGGDEQFF
>many|TRBJ2-7|.|TRBV12-3/TRBV12-4
TGTGCCAGCAGTCCAGCAGGGACCATCTACGAGCAGTACTTC
CASSPAGTIYEQYF
>.|TRBJ2-1|TRBD2|TRBV4-3
TGCGCCAGCAGCCAAGTGGCGGGAGAATCCTACAATGAGCAGTTCTTC
CASSQVAGESYNEQFF
>.|TRBJ2-1|TRBD2|TRBV24-1
TGTGCCACCAGTGACCCGGCTAGCGGGTTGATCCAAGGAAGGAGCTCCTACAATGAGCAGTTCTTC
CATSDPASGLIQGRSSYNEQFF
>many|TRBJ2-1|.|TRBV7-2
TGTGCCAGCAGCTTAGAACTGTACAATGAGCAGTTCTTC
CASSLELYNEQFF
>few|TRBJ2-3|.|TRBV7-8
TGTGCCAGCAGATATCCCGGGACACGGCACACAGATACGCAGTATTTT
CASRYPGTRHTDTQYF
>many|TRBJ2-1|TRBD2|TRBV7-9
TGTGCCAGCAGCTTAGTCGGACTAGCGGACAATGAGCAGTTCTTC
CASSLVGLADNEQFF
>few|TRBJ2-1|TRBD2|TRBV7-8
TGTGCCAGCAGCTTAGTAGGTAGCGGGGGTACCTACAATGAGCAGTTCTTC
CASSLVGSGGTYNEQFF
>.|TRBJ2-5|.|TRBV7-3
TGTGCCAGCAGCTTAAGTGGCGCTAGCGTAATAAACAAACCTCAAGAGACCCAGTACTTC
CASSLSGASVINKPQETQYF
>many|TRBJ2-1|TRBD2|TRBV25-1
TGTGCCAGCAGTGAATACGGGACTAGCGGGGTCATAGGGAATGAGCAGTTCTTC
CASSEYGTSGVIGNEQFF
>.|TRBJ2-7|TRBD1|TRBV15
TGTGCCACCAGCAACCCAGGGACAGGGGCCTACGAGCAGTACTTC
CATSNPGTGAYEQYF
>.|TRBJ2-5|.|TRBV7-8
TGTGCCAGCACCCACCTTTTAGGAGGGGGCCAAGAGACCCAGTACTTC
CASTHLLGGGQETQYF
>.|TRBJ2-7|TRBD2|TRBV20-1
TGCAGTGCTAGACTAGCGGGGGCCTGGGAGCAGTACTTC
CSARLAGAWEQYF
>.|TRBJ2-6|.|TRBV4-1
TGCGCCAGCAGCCAAGGCCCTGGGGCCAACGTCCTGACTTTC
CASSQGPGANVLTF
>few|TRBJ1-1|TRBD1|TRBV30
TGTGCCTGGAGGGCGACAGGGGACACTGAAGCTTTCTTT
CAWRATGDTEAFF
>few|TRBJ2-5|.|TRBV27
TGTGCCAGCAGTTTCAGAGGGGGACCATATTCGGCCCAGTACTTC
CASSFRGGPYSAQYF
>few|TRBJ2-6|.|TRBV4-3
TGCGCCAGCAGCCAAGATTCTGGGGGGGCCAACGTCCTGACTTTC
CASSQDSGGANVLTF
>few|TRBJ1-2|.|TRBV27
TGTGCCAGCAGGATGACAGGTGCGGGGGGCTACACCTTC
CASRMTGAGGYTF
>.|TRBJ2-3|TRBD2|TRBV4-1
TGCGCCAGCAGCCACACGACTAGCGGGGTAGATACGCAGTATTTT
CASSHTTSGVDTQYF
>.|TRBJ1-1|.|TRBV9
TGTGCCAGCAGTGGCATGGGGGGGAACACTGAAGCTTTCTTT
CASSGMGGNTEAFF
>.|TRBJ2-7|.|TRBV29-1
TGCAGCGTTGAAGGGGCAGGCCTGGGCTACGAGCAGTACTTC
CSVEGAGLGYEQYF
>many|TRBJ2-7|TRBD1|TRBV7-6
TGTGCCAGCAGCTTATTCCCGGGAGGGACAGGGGACGAGCAGTACTTC
CASSLFPGGTGDEQYF
>once|TRBJ2-1|TRBD1|TRBV6-2/TRBV6-3
TGTGCCAGCAGTTACCGTCCGGGACAGGATTGGGGGACCGGAGTAGATGAGCAGTTCTTC
CASSYRPGQDWGTGVDEQFF
>.|TRBJ2-2|.|TRBV9
TGTGCCAGCAGCAGTCGGCGAGGTTCCCCAAACACCGGGGAGCTGTTTTTT
CASSSRRGSPNTGELFF
>few|TRBJ2-3|TRBD1|TRBV28
TGTGCCAGCAGTTTAGAAACTGGGACAGGGGGCCTCACAGATACGCAGTATTTT
CASSLETGTGGLTDTQYF
>many|TRBJ2-1|TRBD2|TRBV20-1
TGCAGTGCGCCAACCGGACTAGCGGTTTACAATGAGCAGTTCTTC
CSAPTGLAVYNEQFF
>.|TRBJ2-1|TRBD2|TRBV20-1
TGCAGTGCTAGAGATCTGGCGGGAGGGGGAAACAATGAGCAGTTCTTC
CSARDLAGGGNNEQFF
>many|TRBJ2-7|TRBD1|TRBV7-8
TGTGCCAGCAGCGAGGGACAGACCTACGAGCAGTACTTC
CASSEGQTYEQYF
>.|TRBJ2-1|TRBD2|TRBV28
TGTGCCAGCAGTTTAAGTCCTAGCGGGATTGGGCAGTTCTTC
CASSLSPSGIGQFF
>.|TRBJ2-7|TRBD2|TRBV12-3/TRBV12-4
TGTGCCAGCAGGGGACTAAGCTCCTACGAGCAGTACTTC
CASRGLSSYEQYF
>.|TRBJ2-7|.|TRBV10-2
TGCGCCAGCAGTGAGTCGAGGGAGTTCGAGCAGTACTTC
CASSESREFEQYF
>few|TRBJ2-1|.|TRBV9
TGTGCCAGCAGCGTAGTCGAACTAGTTCACAATGAGCAGTTCTTC
CASSVVELVHNEQFF
>many|TRBJ2-7|TRBD2|TRBV7-2
TGTGCCAGCAGCTTAGCTGAGCTAGCGGGAGGCTACGAGCAGTACTTC
CASSLAELAGGYEQYF
>few|TRBJ2-2|TRBD2|TRBV20-1
TGCAGTGCCGGGACTATGAACACCGGGGAGCTGTTTTTT
CSAGTMNTGELFF
>many|TRBJ2-3|.|TRBV5-1
TGCGCCAGCAGCTTCCGGGACACTAGCACAGATACGCAGTATTTT
CASSFRDTSTDTQYF
>few|TRBJ2-7|.|TRBV24-1
TGTGCCACCAGTGACCCCTTGGACGAGCAGTACTTC
CATSDPLDEQYF
>few|TRBJ1-4|.|TRBV6-5
TGTGCCAGCAGTAACACTCAGGGATCTAATGAAAAACTGTTTTTT
CASSNTQGSNEKLFF
>few|TRBJ1-5|.|TRBV27
TGTGCCAGCAGTCTGCTGGGAACTAATCAGCCCCAGCATTTT
CASSLLGTNQPQHF
>many|TRBJ2-5|.|TRBV10-3
TGTGCCATCAGTGAGAAGTTTTACCAAGAGACCCAGTACTTC
CAISEKFYQETQYF
>few|TRBJ2-1|.|TRBV6-2/TRBV6-3
TGTGCCAGCAGTTACTGGGTCTCCTCAACGGATGAGCAGTTCTTC
CASSYWVSSTDEQFF
>many|TRBJ2-1|.|TRBV20-1
TGCAGTGCTCCCCCCTGGGACAACTATGAGCAGTTCTTC
CSAPPWDNYEQFF
>.|TRBJ2-7|.|TRBV11-2
TGTGCCAGCAGCAGTCGGACAGTAGCCTACGAGCAGTACTTC
CASSSRTVAYEQYF
>few|TRBJ2-2|.|TRBV11-2
TGTGCCAGCAGCTTAGTCAACCGTCACCGGGAGCTGTTTTTT
CASSLVNRHRELFF
>many|TRBJ2-7|.|TRBV4-3
TGCGCCAGCAGCCAAGGGGTGTGGGACGTTACCTACGAGCAGTACTTC
CASSQGVWDVTYEQYF